The 20 T cell receptor beta chains in this list originate from one sample, sequenced in a study of CD8 T cells in Susac syndrome. An input of 0.5 to 1 ug of RNA was subjected to reverse transcription using random hexamers. From the immunoSEQ multiplex PCR reads, TCRdb called clonotypes with MiXCR, one entry per CDR3 protein. Altogether about 300,000 distinct CDR3 sequences are present, roughly 94% being singletons, with the ten largest covering roughly 0.064%. The sample was CD4+ T cells from PBMCs. Receptors originate from a human donor with multiple sclerosis.

V usage is TRBV5-1 and J usage is TRBJ1-1; TRBD1 is a possible D gene (6 bases). Germline-derived CDR1 and CDR2 are SGHRS and YFSETQ. V lost 2 bases and J 6 bases, leaving 14 bases between the germline ends. This CDR3 is built from 14 residues. The DNA for the CDR3 is TGCGCCAGCAGCTTAGTAGGGGGAGACGCTGAAGCTTTCTTT. Translated, it gives CASSLVGGDAEAFF.

CDR3 amino acids: CASSPGEVTYEQYF. DNA for the CDR3: TGTGCCAGCTCACCAGGGGAGGTCACCTACGAGCAGTACTTC. The V call is TRBV18, the J call TRBJ2-7, with a possible D match to TRBD2 (6 bases). Trimming took off 2 bases at V and 2 bases at J, with 10 bases between the two ends. Germline CDR1 and CDR2: KGHSH and LQKENI. CDR3 length: 14 residues.

This clonotype came up a few times. The chain combines TRBV11-2 with TRBJ1-1; D gene unclear. V was shortened by 1 base and J by 7 bases, with 10 bases between the two germline ends. Germline V gene sequence: CDR1 SGHAT, CDR2 FQNNGV. The length of the CDR3 is 13 residues. The CDR3 spells CASSLVFGDEAFF. The CDR3 nucleotides read TGTGCCAGCAGCTTAGTTTTTGGAGATGAAGCTTTCTTT.

The V and J genes are TRBV5-4 and TRBJ1-2; no clear D gene. CDR1 SGHNT and CDR2 YYREEE come from the germline V gene (reference sequence). Trimming stripped 3 bases from V and 1 base from J, with 7 bases between. This CDR3 is 13 amino acids long. CDR3 sequence: CASSSDFNYGYTF. CDR3 DNA sequence: TGTGCCAGCAGCTCGGACTTTAACTATGGCTACACCTTC.

In its sample, this clonotype was seen a few times. This sequence joins TRBV6-2 or TRBV6-3 and TRBJ2-1, with 11 bases lining up with TRBD2. Germline-derived CDR1 and CDR2 are MNHEY and SVGEGT. The CDR3 has 16 residues. After removal of 5 bases from V and 3 bases from J, the junction contained 6 bases not matched to a gene. CDR3 bases: TGTGCCAGCAGTCCTCGACTAGCGGGATACTACAATGAGCAGTTCTTC. It is translated as CASSPRLAGYYNEQFF.

V and J are TRBV5-1 and TRBJ2-7; 12 nucleotides agree with TRBD1. CDR3 size: 18 residues. V shed 1 base and J 7 bases; nucleotides not matched to a gene: 15. Germline V CDR1 and CDR2: SGHRS, YFSETQ. The DNA of the CDR3 is TGCGCCAGCAGCTTGTGGAGTCGTCCGGGACAGGGGGCCGGAGAGCAGTACTTC. It encodes CASSLWSRPGQGAGEQYF.

This rearrangement joins TRBV3-1 to TRBJ1-2; D is possibly TRBD1 (6 bases). The CDR3 loop spans 14 amino acids. V was cut by 0 bases and J by 7 bases, with 12 bases left in between. Germline V gene data show CDR1 as LGHDT and CDR2 as YNNKEL (reference sequence). CDR3 loop: CASSQDGGAAGYTF. In DNA form, the CDR3 reads TGTGCCAGCAGCCAAGACGGGGGCGCGGCTGGCTACACCTTC.

V usage is TRBV19 and J usage is TRBJ1-5; unclear D gene. This CDR3 has 16 residues. V was cut by 0 bases and J by 6 bases, with 15 bases left in between. Per germline, CDR1 LNHDA and CDR2 SQIVND (reference sequence). CDR3 in DNA: TGTGCCAGTAGTATAGAGGCCCTGCGGATTCCTCAGCCCCAGCATTTT. This gives the protein CASSIEALRIPQPQHF.

The V gene is TRBV20-1, the J gene TRBJ2-3; TRBD2 matches 9 bases. This CDR3 is built from 15 residues. J lost 2 bases, V lost 2 bases, and 5 bases had no gene match. The germline V gene has CDR1 DFQATT and CDR2 SNEGSKA (reference sequence). The chain's CDR3 is CSARRREGLTDTQYF. The CDR3 DNA reads TGCAGTGCTAGAAGGCGGGAGGGCCTCACAGATACGCAGTATTTT.

This clonotype has only one observation. J is TRBJ1-2 and V is TRBV27; 9 bases agree with TRBD1. J lost 8 bases, V lost 8 bases, and 12 bases had no gene match. The germline gives CDR1 MNHEY, CDR2 SMNVEV (reference sequence). This CDR3 contains 14 residues. The CDR3 here is CASPSGTGLVGYTF. Here the CDR3 DNA reads TGTGCCAGCCCGTCCGGGACAGGGTTAGTCGGCTACACCTTC.

This rearrangement joins TRBV12-3 or TRBV12-4 to TRBJ1-3; a weak D match, TRBD1 (5 bases). CDR3 length: 15 amino acids. Deletions cut 6 bases from V and 0 bases from J, with 12 bases between. The CDR3 DNA reads as TGTGCCAGCAGGGCCCAGGGCCTCTCTGGAAACACCATATATTTT. Its translation: CASRAQGLSGNTIYF.

V usage is TRBV19 and J usage is TRBJ1-1, with a tentative D call TRBD1 (6 bases). The CDR3 runs 14 residues. Germline V gives CDR1 LNHDA, CDR2 SQIVND (reference sequence). V lost 3 bases, J lost 5 bases, and 13 bases lay in between. The CDR3 region is CASSIFRGRTEAFF. CDR3 in DNA: TGTGCCAGTAGTATCTTCAGGGGAAGAACTGAAGCTTTCTTT.

This chain connects TRBV18 to TRBJ2-1; the match to TRBD1 covers 7 bases. The CDR3 consists of 15 residues. The junction had 5 bases not matched to a gene; V was cut back by 0 bases and J by 6 bases. The germline CDR1 and CDR2 sequences are KGHSH and LQKENI. CDR3: CASSPPATGSNEQFF. The CDR3 nucleotides are TGTGCCAGCTCACCACCGGCGACAGGGTCCAATGAGCAGTTCTTC.

This chain uses TRBV12-3 or TRBV12-4 with TRBJ2-7, with D possibly being TRBD1 (7 bases). The ends were cut back, 6 bases at V and 3 bases at J, with 24 bases in the middle. The CDR3 has 17 residues. CDR3 DNA sequence: TGTGCCAGCAGCCAATTTAGGGGGGACAGCAGATTCTACGAGCAGTACTTC. It is translated as CASSQFRGDSRFYEQYF.

CDR3 amino acids: CAWSGVRGNEKLFF. The CDR3 DNA is TGTGCCTGGAGTGGTGTCAGGGGGAATGAAAAACTGTTTTTT. J is TRBJ1-4 and V is TRBV30, with 7 nucleotides matching TRBD1. This CDR3 is 14 amino acids long. With 1 base clipped from V and 5 bases from J, the junction kept 4 bases outside the gene matches. Germline CDR1 GTSNPN, CDR2 SVGIG (reference sequence).

The gene calls are TRBV9 and TRBJ1-1, with D possibly matching TRBD1 (6 bases). Germline V gives CDR1 SGDLS, CDR2 YYNGEE. The length of the CDR3 is 16 residues. The V gene lost 0 bases and the J gene lost 0 bases, with 12 bases spanning the gap. DNA of the CDR3: TGTGCCAGCAGCGTAGGTGTTAGGGGGATGAACACTGAAGCTTTCTTT. This gives the protein CASSVGVRGMNTEAFF. Filled out from reference TRBV9 and TRBJ1-1, the complete variable domain reads DSGVTQTPKHLITATGQRVTLRCSPRSGDLSVYWYQQSLDQGLQFLIQYYNGEERAKGNILERFSAQQFPDLHSELNLSSLELGDSALYFCASSVGVRGMNTEAFFGQGTRLTVV.

The rearrangement joins TRBV7-9 to TRBJ1-2; D uncertain. The V end lost 7 bases, the J end lost 4 bases, and 19 bases lay between the germline ends. The V gene's germline CDR1 is SEHNR and CDR2 FQNEAQ (reference sequence). The CDR3 is 15 amino acids. CDR3 DNA: TGTGCCAGCACCGGTGGCATAGAAGTCTTCTATGGCTACACCTTC. Its protein is CASTGGIEVFYGYTF.

V usage is TRBV11-2 and J usage is TRBJ2-3; 9 nucleotides match TRBD2. After removal of 5 bases from V and 1 base from J, the junction contained 25 bases not matched to a gene. Germline values: CDR1 SGHAT, CDR2 FQNNGV. The CDR3 totals 22 residues. CDR3 nucleotides: TGTGCCAGCAGCAAACGGGGGGGACTAGCCGTAAAAATATCATCCGGCACAGATACGCAGTATTTT. It encodes CASSKRGGLAVKISSGTDTQYF.

The chain carries TRBV30 and TRBJ1-2; 10 bases match TRBD1. The CDR3 contains 14 residues. J lost 8 bases, V lost 8 bases, and 14 bases had no gene match. CDR1 is GTSNPN and CDR2 is SVGIG in the germline V gene (reference sequence). In DNA form, the CDR3 reads TGTGCCGGCCCACTCGGGACAGGGGATCGAGGCTACACCTTC. Its translation: CAGPLGTGDRGYTF.

This chain joins TRBV18 and TRBJ2-5; no firm D call. The CDR3 contains 13 residues. V was pared by 0 bases and J by 0 bases, with 2 bases between. The germline gives CDR1 KGHSH, CDR2 LQKENI. The CDR3 protein is CASSPPNQETQYF. CDR3 sequence (DNA): TGTGCCAGCTCACCACCGAACCAAGAGACCCAGTACTTC. The variable domain in full, with the rest retrieved from reference TRBV18 and TRBJ2-5, is NAGVMQNPRHLVRRRGQEARLRCSPMKGHSHVYWYRQLPEEGLKFMVYLQKENIIDESGMPKERFSAEFPKEGPSILRIQQVVRGDSAAYFCASSPPNQETQYFGPGTRLLVL.